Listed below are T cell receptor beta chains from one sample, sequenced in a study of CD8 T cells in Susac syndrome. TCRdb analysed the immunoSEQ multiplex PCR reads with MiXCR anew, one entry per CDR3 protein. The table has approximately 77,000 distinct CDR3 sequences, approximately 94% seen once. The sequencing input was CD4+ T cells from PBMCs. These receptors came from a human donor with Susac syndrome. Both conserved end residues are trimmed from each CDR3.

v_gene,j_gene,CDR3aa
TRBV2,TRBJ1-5,ATSRGLWNQPQH
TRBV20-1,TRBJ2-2,SARDARGHANTGELF
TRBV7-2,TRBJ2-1,ASSFGTSGRSEQF
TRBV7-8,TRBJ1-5,ASSLAGGSNQPQH
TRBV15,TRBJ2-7,ATSGGGYEQY
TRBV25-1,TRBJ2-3,ASSVTGTATDTQY
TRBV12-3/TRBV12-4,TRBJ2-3,ASSWGLGAPVDTQY
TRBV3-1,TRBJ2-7,ASSRSAGGPY
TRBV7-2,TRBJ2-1,ASSLRPSGVYNEQF
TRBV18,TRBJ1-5,ASCTSQDQPQH
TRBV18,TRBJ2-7,ASSPQGQTYEQY
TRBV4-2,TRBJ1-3,ASSQDRKGKAGNTIY
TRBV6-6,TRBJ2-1,ASSSGTGIYNEQF
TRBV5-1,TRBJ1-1,ASSRRDPNMNTEAF
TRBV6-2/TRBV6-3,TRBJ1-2,ASSYLKYGYT
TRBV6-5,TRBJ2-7,ASSYPLAGVYEQY
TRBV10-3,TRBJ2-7,AISDVRERASYEQY
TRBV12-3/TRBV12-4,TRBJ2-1,ASSRQSSSYNEQF
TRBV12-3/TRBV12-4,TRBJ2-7,ASSLTVSSYEQY
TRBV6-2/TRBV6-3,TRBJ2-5,ASSYPYRSPPNLQY
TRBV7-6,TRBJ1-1,ASSLEESPSTEAF
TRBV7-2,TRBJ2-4,ASSFGDSGSGRIQY
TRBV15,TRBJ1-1,ATSRDRVGVTEAF
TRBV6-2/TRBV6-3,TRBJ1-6,ASSRVTTDSPLH
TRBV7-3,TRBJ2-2,ASSLWGGTGELF
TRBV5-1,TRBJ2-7,ASSRSGDYEQY
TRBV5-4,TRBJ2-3,ASRGDLHSTDTQY
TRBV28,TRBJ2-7,ASSLGGHLLVYEQY
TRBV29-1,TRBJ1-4,SALPGTRPEKLF
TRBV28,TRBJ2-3,ASSPLTSGKGDTQY
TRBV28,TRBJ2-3,ASSFPRPSTDTQY
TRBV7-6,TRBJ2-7,ASSSPGTGIYEQY
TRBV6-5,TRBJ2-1,ASRSGLAGYNEQF
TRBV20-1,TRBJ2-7,SARARLQGAYEQY
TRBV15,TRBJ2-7,ATSRDYGSSLEQY
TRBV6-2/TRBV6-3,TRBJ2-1,ATVDRGSENEQF
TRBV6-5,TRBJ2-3,ASSYSSGMWDTQY
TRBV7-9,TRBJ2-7,ATTETGGREQY
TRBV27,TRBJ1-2,ASSSLSQGPYGYT
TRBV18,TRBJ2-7,ASSPGATSSYEQY
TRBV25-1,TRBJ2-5,ASSAVPGQGAETQY
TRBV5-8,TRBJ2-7,ASSRGTGGYEQY
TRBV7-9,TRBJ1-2,ASSPDSDPHYYGYT